The rows below give T cell receptor beta chains drawn from one sample of a study of control samples from healthy donors and cancer patients. Some clones are missing from TCRdb's copy, which holds only in-frame ones; the method was immunoSEQ multiplex PCR. This table holds under 130,000 clones, about 89% found once. Sequencing was performed on PBMCs. These receptors came from a man aged 60 to 75 with lung cancer. Both conserved end residues are part of each CDR3. D genes are given only for firm matches. Clone size is not always given. Where it is, it says once, few, many or a class for expanded clones.

>TRBV9|TRBJ2-1|-|-
CASSVAAGNNEQFF
TGTGCCAGCAGCGTAGCGGCAGGGAACAATGAGCAGTTCTTC
>TRBV5-1|TRBJ2-5|-|-
CASSDPGGGETQYF
TGCGCCAGCAGTGACCCGGGCGGAGGGGAGACCCAGTACTTC
>TRBV5-1|TRBJ1-4|TRBD1|-
CASSLGQGAPNEKLFF
TGCGCCAGCAGCTTGGGACAGGGGGCGCCTAATGAAAAACTGTTTTTT
>TRBV10-3|TRBJ1-6|-|-
CAISENYSPLHF
TGTGCCATCAGTGAGAACTATTCACCCCTCCACTTT
>TRBV2|TRBJ1-1|TRBD1|-
CASRTGSGSTEAFF
TGTGCCAGCAGGACAGGGTCTGGTAGCACTGAAGCTTTCTTT
>TRBV10-3|TRBJ2-5|-|-
CAISEALDSIQETQYF
TGTGCCATCAGTGAAGCATTGGACAGTATCCAAGAGACCCAGTACTTC
>TRBV29-1|TRBJ2-7|TRBD1|once
CSASQGSYEQYF
TGCAGCGCCTCACAGGGGTCCTACGAGCAGTACTTC
>TRBV5-1|TRBJ1-2|-|-
CASSPERTGTYGYTF
TGCGCCAGCAGCCCGGAAAGGACCGGGACATATGGCTACACCTTC
>TRBV5-1|TRBJ2-5|-|-
CASSSGGSEETQYF
TGCGCCAGCAGCTCCGGCGGATCAGAGGAGACCCAGTACTTC
>TRBV19|TRBJ1-2|TRBD1|-
CASLSPTGQPYGYTF
TGTGCCAGCCTCTCCCCCACGGGACAGCCCTATGGCTACACCTTC
>TRBV5-1|TRBJ2-5|-|-
CASREGLEETQYF
TGCGCCAGCAGGGAGGGTTTGGAAGAGACCCAGTACTTC
>TRBV9|TRBJ2-5|TRBD1|-
CASSVSAGTGDGTQYF
TGTGCCAGCAGCGTATCGGCGGGGACAGGTGACGGGACCCAGTACTTC
>TRBV27|TRBJ2-5|TRBD1|-
CASSDRGRETQYF
TGTGCCAGCAGCGACAGGGGGCGAGAGACCCAGTACTTC
>TRBV6-5|TRBJ2-3|-|-
CASSRLNTQYF
TGTGCCAGCTCCCGCCTGAATACGCAGTATTTT
>TRBV9|TRBJ1-2|-|-
CASSVTLNYGYTF
TGTGCCAGCAGCGTAACACTGAACTATGGCTACACCTTC
>TRBV3-1/TRBV3-2|TRBJ2-7|-|few
CASSPSGSTYEQYF
TGTGCCAGCAGCCCGTCGGGCTCCACCTACGAGCAGTACTTC
>TRBV7-2|TRBJ2-2|-|-
CASSLTAGELFF
TGTGCCAGCAGCTTAACGGCCGGGGAGCTGTTTTTT
>TRBV6-1|TRBJ2-3|-|-
CASSDMGGIADTQYF
TGTGCCAGCAGTGACATGGGGGGCATTGCAGATACGCAGTATTTT
>TRBV30|TRBJ1-2|-|-
CAWRTAYGYTF
TGTGCCTGGAGAACGGCATATGGCTACACCTTC
>TRBV2|TRBJ2-7|TRBD1|-
CASLGTVSYEQYF
TGTGCCAGCCTAGGGACAGTCTCCTACGAGCAGTACTTC
>TRBV3-1/TRBV3-2|TRBJ1-5|TRBD1|-
CASSYTGDGNQPQHF
TGTGCCAGCAGCTACACAGGGGATGGCAATCAGCCCCAGCATTTT
>TRBV10-1|TRBJ2-5|-|-
CASSGTPRGETQYF
TGCGCCAGCAGTGGGACACCCCGAGGGGAGACCCAGTACTTC
>TRBV29-1|TRBJ1-3|-|-
CSVSGDGYTIYF
TGCAGCGTATCGGGAGATGGGTACACCATATATTTT
>TRBV7-9|TRBJ2-2|-|-
CASSLPGTGELFF
TGTGCCAGCAGCTTGCCAGGTACCGGGGAGCTGTTTTTT
>TRBV6-1|TRBJ1-4|TRBD1|-
CASSEEGAGNEKLFF
TGTGCCAGCAGTGAAGAGGGGGCAGGTAATGAAAAACTGTTTTTT
>TRBV10-3|TRBJ2-4|TRBD1|-
CAISESDPGQGKNIQYF
TGTGCCATCAGTGAGTCGGATCCGGGACAGGGCAAAAACATTCAGTACTTC
>TRBV7-2|TRBJ2-3|-|-
CASSLARDFYTDTQYF
TGTGCCAGCAGCTTAGCGCGTGATTTCTACACAGATACGCAGTATTTT
>TRBV9|TRBJ1-6|-|few
CASSVEGNSPLHF
TGTGCCAGCAGCGTAGAGGGAAATTCACCCCTCCACTTT
>TRBV24-1|TRBJ2-3|TRBD2|-
CATSSTSGGRDTQYF
TGTGCCACCAGTTCGACTAGCGGGGGCCGGGATACGCAGTATTTT
>TRBV19|TRBJ2-2|TRBD1|once
CASSTGTANTGELFF
TGTGCCAGTAGCACCGGGACAGCGAACACCGGGGAGCTGTTTTTT
>TRBV6-5|TRBJ1-6|-|-
CASTQGNNSPLHF
TGTGCCAGCACCCAGGGGAATAATTCACCCCTCCACTTT
>TRBV11-2|TRBJ2-3|-|-
CASSQTTDTQYF
TGTGCCAGCAGCCAAACCACAGATACGCAGTATTTT
>TRBV19|TRBJ1-2|TRBD1|-
CASQRQGLYGYTF
TGTGCCAGCCAAAGACAGGGACTCTATGGCTACACCTTC
>TRBV6-2/TRBV6-3|TRBJ2-5|TRBD1|-
CASSYQGQGKLETQYF
TGTGCCAGCAGTTACCAGGGACAGGGAAAGTTGGAGACCCAGTACTTC
>TRBV2|TRBJ1-2|-|-
CASRGVLNYGYTF
TGTGCCAGCCGAGGGGTCCTAAACTATGGCTACACCTTC
>TRBV10-3|TRBJ2-1|TRBD2|-
CATRPGGFLYNEQFF
TGTGCCACCCGGCCGGGGGGGTTTCTCTACAATGAGCAGTTCTTC
>TRBV19|TRBJ1-6|-|-
CASSMGREQPRSPLHF
TGTGCCAGTAGTATGGGGAGGGAACAGCCCCGCTCACCCCTCCACTTT
>TRBV5-1|TRBJ1-3|TRBD1|once
CASSWGQGGINTIYF
TGCGCCAGCAGCTGGGGACAGGGGGGAATAAACACCATATATTTT
>TRBV18|TRBJ1-4|-|-
CASSPWASLDEKLFF
TGTGCCAGCTCACCATGGGCCAGTCTCGATGAAAAACTGTTTTTT
>TRBV20-1|TRBJ2-3|-|-
CSARMADTQYF
TGCAGTGCTAGAATGGCAGATACGCAGTATTTT
>TRBV5-4|TRBJ1-2|TRBD1|-
CASSLAQGGLGYGYTF
TGTGCCAGCAGCTTGGCCCAGGGGGGCCTTGGGTATGGCTACACCTTC
>TRBV6-1|TRBJ1-6|TRBD1|-
CASSAGTGGIYNSPLHF
TGTGCCAGCAGTGCCGGGACAGGGGGAATATATAATTCACCCCTCCACTTT
>TRBV7-2|TRBJ2-3|-|-
CASSPTTDTQYF
TGTGCCAGCAGCCCGACCACAGATACGCAGTATTTT
>TRBV6-6|TRBJ1-1|-|-
CASRERASNTEAFF
TGTGCCAGCAGGGAAAGGGCATCGAACACTGAAGCTTTCTTT
>TRBV10-1|TRBJ1-5|TRBD1|-
CARSRQGPRRSNQPQHF
TGCGCCCGCAGTCGACAGGGACCCAGACGTAGCAATCAGCCCCAGCATTTT